A single sample is the source of the 5 T cell receptor beta chains below, sequenced in a study of CD4+ T cells in melanoma. Only in-frame clones appear in the TCRdb table, and some are missing; sequencing was by immunoSEQ multiplex PCR. The sample lists about 140,000 clones; around 90% were seen once. The receptors originated from a human donor with melanoma.

The chain joins TRBV5-1 to TRBJ2-3; D ambiguous. Trimming took 0 bases from V and 0 from J, leaving 14 bases between them. The germline gives CDR1 SGHRS, CDR2 YFSETQ. There are 17 residues in the CDR3. This CDR3 reads CASSLGVYLTSTDTQYF. The CDR3 nucleotides read TGCGCCAGCAGCTTGGGGGTCTATTTGACCAGCACAGATACGCAGTATTTT.

This chain uses TRBV2 with TRBJ2-5, with D possibly being TRBD2 (5 bases). Trimming took off 6 bases at V and 3 bases at J, with 11 bases between the two ends. CDR3 size: 13 residues. Germline V gene lookup returns CDR1 SNHLY and CDR2 FYNNEI. Here the CDR3 DNA reads TGTGCCAGCAGCGGGAACTGGGAAGAGACCCAGTACTTC. It is translated as CASSGNWEETQYF. The full variable domain, with the rest looked up from reference TRBV2 and TRBJ2-5, is EPEVTQTPSHQVTQMGQEVILRCVPISNHLYFYWYRQILGQKVEFLVSFYNNEISEKSEIFDDQFSVERPDGSNFTLKIRSTKLEDSAMYFCASSGNWEETQYFGPGTRLLVL.

This chain connects TRBV9 to TRBJ2-2, with D unclear. The ends were cut back, 0 bases at V and 6 bases at J, with 9 bases in the middle. Germline CDR1 and CDR2: SGDLS and YYNGEE. This CDR3 is built from 14 residues. Here the CDR3 reads CASSVARAPGELFF. The CDR3 DNA sequence: TGTGCCAGCAGCGTAGCTAGGGCCCCCGGGGAGCTGTTTTTT.

This sequence joins TRBV6-1 and TRBJ1-2; 7 bases line up with TRBD1. With 7 bases clipped from V and 5 bases from J, the junction kept 7 bases outside the gene matches. The germline V gene encodes CDR1 MNHNS and CDR2 SASEGT. This CDR3 spans 13 amino acids. CDR3 nucleotide sequence: TGTGCCAGCACCATCGGGACAGTTTATGGCTACACCTTC. Amino acid sequence: CASTIGTVYGYTF.

This chain uses TRBV5-1 with TRBJ1-1; unclear D gene. CDR3 length equals 13 residues. Germline V gene lookup returns CDR1 SGHRS and CDR2 YFSETQ. V shed 6 bases and J shed 1 base, with 10 bases lying between them. The DNA of the CDR3 is TGCGCCAGCAAATCCCCGCAGAACACTGAAGCTTTCTTT. It specifies CASKSPQNTEAFF.